This T cell receptor beta chain came from a study of immune evolution from preneoplasia to lung adenocarcinoma. Overall study context: HLA loss of heterozygosity: approximately 7.5% AIS, roughly 15% MIA, about 35% ADC, none AAH. General observations from the study: Clonality was highest in normal lung, lower in later-stage lesions apparently.

Resections took place in Japan or China from the mid-2010s to the late 2010s. Macro-dissection enriched premalignant or tumor cells before nucleic acid extraction. The germline V gene encodes CDR1 MDHEN and CDR2 SYDVKM. The CDR3 contains 19 residues. Between the trimmed V and J ends, which lost 2 bases and 1 base, there was a span of 23 bases. For this clone: Its antigen is undetermined.

Profiled with immunoSEQ multiplex PCR; TCRdb holds only in-frame clones, not every one. Among some 11,000 clones listed, around 82% were seen once. Sequencing was performed on FFPE minimally invasive lung adenocarcinoma tissue. The chain uses TRBV28 and TRBJ1-1, with D unclear. The TCR originated in a person aged 70 to 85 with lung adenocarcinoma. CDR3 DNA: TGTGCCAGCAGTTTAGCACCCGATAGCACTCGTGGTAGGAACACTGAAGCTTTCTTT. This gives the protein CASSLAPDSTRGRNTEAFF.